This TCR beta chain is drawn from a study of blood T cell repertoires in COVID-19. The V gene end was trimmed by 4 bases and the J gene end by 3 bases; junction bases not matched to a gene: 5. The CDR3 length is 15 residues. The V gene's germline CDR1 is LGHNA and CDR2 YNFKEQ. The table came from immunoSEQ multiplex PCR; TCRdb's copy has only in-frame clones and leaves some out. This sample carries about 370,000 clones, around 91% of them seen once, and the ten largest clones take 6.5% to 8%. Material: peripheral blood. The sequence derives from a man aged 18 to 29 with active or convalescent COVID-19. The V gene is TRBV4-2, the J gene TRBJ2-2, with TRBD1 matching 7 bases. Here the CDR3 DNA reads TGTGCCAGCAGCCGCGACAGGGATGACACCGGGGAGCTGTTTTTT. It encodes CASSRDRDDTGELFF.